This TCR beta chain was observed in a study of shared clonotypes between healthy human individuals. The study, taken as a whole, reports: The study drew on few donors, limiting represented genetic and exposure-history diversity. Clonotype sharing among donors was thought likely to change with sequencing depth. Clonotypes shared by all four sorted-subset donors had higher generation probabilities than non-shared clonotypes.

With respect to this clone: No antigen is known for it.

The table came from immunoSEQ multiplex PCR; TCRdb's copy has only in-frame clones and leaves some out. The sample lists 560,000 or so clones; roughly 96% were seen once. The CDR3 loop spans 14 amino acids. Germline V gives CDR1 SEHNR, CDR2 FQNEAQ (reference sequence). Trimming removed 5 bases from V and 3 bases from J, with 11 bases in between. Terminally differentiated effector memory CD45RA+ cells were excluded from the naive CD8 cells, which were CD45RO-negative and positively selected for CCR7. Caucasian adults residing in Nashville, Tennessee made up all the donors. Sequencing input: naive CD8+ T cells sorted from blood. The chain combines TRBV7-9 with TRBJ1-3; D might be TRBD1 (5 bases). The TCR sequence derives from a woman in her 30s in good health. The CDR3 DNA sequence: TGTGCCAGCAGCCGGACAACAGTTGGAAACACCATATATTTT. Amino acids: CASSRTTVGNTIYF. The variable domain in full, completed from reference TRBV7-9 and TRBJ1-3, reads DTGVSQNPRHKITKRGQNVTFRCDPISEHNRLYWYRQTLGQGPEFLTYFQNEAQLEKSRLLSDRFSAERPKGSFSTLEIQRTEQGDSAMYLCASSRTTVGNTIYFGEGSWLTVV.